Many counts were recorded for the clone carrying this TCR beta chain. The antigen remains unidentified. The data belong to a study of T cells after yellow fever vaccination. Whole-study results and caveats: A faster peak, day 5 versus 15, was reached by the weaker secondary response.

The CDR3 consists of 12 residues. Trimming at V came to 4 bases and at J to 4 bases, leaving 3 bases not matched to a gene. CDR1 DFQATT and CDR2 SNEGSKA come from the germline V gene (reference sequence). TCRdb reanalysed the 5' RACE reads using MiXCR and keeps one entry per CDR3 protein. The sample yields 200,000 to 300,000 distinct CDR3 sequences, less than 7.5% seen once. Sequencing was performed on CD4+ T cells sorted from PBMCs, taken on the day of the yellow fever booster vaccination. The chain carries TRBV20-1 and TRBJ2-7; 8 nucleotides align to TRBD2. The receptor was isolated from a man aged 25-45 years who received the YFV17D yellow fever vaccine. CDR3 region: CSANSGSYEQYF. Written as DNA, the CDR3 is TGCAGTGCTAACAGCGGGAGTTACGAGCAGTACTTC.